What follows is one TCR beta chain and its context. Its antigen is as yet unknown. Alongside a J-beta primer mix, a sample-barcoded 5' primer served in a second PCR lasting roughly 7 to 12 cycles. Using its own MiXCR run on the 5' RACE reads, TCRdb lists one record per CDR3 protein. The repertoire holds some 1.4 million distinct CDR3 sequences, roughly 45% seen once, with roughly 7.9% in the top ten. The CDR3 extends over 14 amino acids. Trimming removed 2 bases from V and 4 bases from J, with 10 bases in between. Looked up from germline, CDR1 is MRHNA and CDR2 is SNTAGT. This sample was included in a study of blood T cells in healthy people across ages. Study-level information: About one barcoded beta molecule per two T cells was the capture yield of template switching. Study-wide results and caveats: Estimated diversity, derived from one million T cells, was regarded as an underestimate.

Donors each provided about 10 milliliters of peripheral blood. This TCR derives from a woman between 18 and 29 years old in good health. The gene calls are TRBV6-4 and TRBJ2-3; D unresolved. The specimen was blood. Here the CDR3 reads CASSDPLVADTQYF. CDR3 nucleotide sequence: TGTGCCAGCAGTGACCCCCTTGTGGCAGATACGCAGTATTTT.